The rows below give T cell receptor beta chains drawn from one sample of a study of neoadjuvant nivolumab and ipilimumab in lung cancer. Some clones are missing from TCRdb's copy, which holds only in-frame ones; the method was immunoSEQ multiplex PCR. The top ten hold roughly 6% of the sample, which has 24,000 or so clones, 65% to 85% seen once. The material was peripheral blood, obtained before neoadjuvant nivolumab, alone or with ipilimumab. These receptors were collected from an adult with non-small cell lung cancer. CDR3s include the opening cysteine and the closing phenylalanine or tryptophan. Fields, in order: clone size, D gene, V gene, J gene, CDR3 protein, CDR3 DNA. D genes are given only for firm matches. Expanded clones get a size class; other rows say once, few or many, or leave the size out.

size: -
D: -
V: TRBV2
J: TRBJ1-2
CDR3: CASRSYGYTF
DNA: TGTGCCAGCAGGAGCTATGGCTACACCTTC

size: -
D: TRBD1
V: TRBV6-1
J: TRBJ2-7
CDR3: CASSPTGGYEQYF
DNA: TGTGCCAGCAGTCCTACAGGGGGCTACGAGCAGTACTTC

size: -
D: TRBD1
V: TRBV11-2
J: TRBJ1-2
CDR3: CASSQDRAYGYTF
DNA: TGTGCCAGCAGCCAAGACAGGGCCTATGGCTACACCTTC

size: -
D: -
V: TRBV7-2
J: TRBJ1-5
CDR3: CASSSTGIQPQHF
DNA: TGTGCCAGCAGCTCTACAGGGATTCAGCCCCAGCATTTT

size: -
D: TRBD1
V: TRBV2
J: TRBJ2-1
CDR3: CASKIPGTGSYNEQFF
DNA: TGTGCCAGCAAAATCCCCGGGACAGGCTCCTACAATGAGCAGTTCTTC

size: -
D: TRBD2
V: TRBV14
J: TRBJ2-1
CDR3: CASSQDWGSGGADEQFF
DNA: TGTGCCAGCAGCCAAGATTGGGGTAGCGGGGGGGCGGATGAGCAGTTCTTC

size: few
D: -
V: TRBV7-8
J: TRBJ1-4
CDR3: CASSLREANEKLFF
DNA: TGTGCCAGCAGCCTTAGGGAAGCAAATGAAAAACTGTTTTTT

size: few
D: -
V: TRBV5-4
J: TRBJ1-4
CDR3: CASSADEKLFF
DNA: TGTGCCAGCAGCGCTGATGAAAAACTGTTTTTT

size: -
D: -
V: TRBV7-8
J: TRBJ1-3
CDR3: CASSPRTAFSGNTIYF
DNA: TGTGCCAGCAGCCCGCGGACAGCTTTTTCTGGAAACACCATATATTTT

size: -
D: -
V: TRBV7-3
J: TRBJ1-3
CDR3: CASSLTAGNGNTIYF
DNA: TGTGCCAGCAGCTTAACGGCAGGGAATGGAAACACCATATATTTT

size: -
D: -
V: TRBV7-3
J: TRBJ2-2
CDR3: CASSLAPTGELFF
DNA: TGTGCCAGCAGCTTGGCGCCAACCGGGGAGCTGTTTTTT

size: few
D: -
V: TRBV4-1
J: TRBJ2-5
CDR3: CASSRSGPETQYF
DNA: TGCGCCAGCAGCAGGAGCGGCCCAGAGACCCAGTACTTC

size: -
D: -
V: TRBV4-1
J: TRBJ1-5
CDR3: CASSPGDLGNQPQHF
DNA: TGCGCCAGCAGCCCAGGGGATTTAGGCAATCAGCCCCAGCATTTT

size: -
D: TRBD1
V: TRBV2
J: TRBJ1-5
CDR3: CASSGGQGTSNQPQHF
DNA: TGTGCCAGCAGTGGGGGACAGGGGACTAGCAATCAGCCCCAGCATTTT

size: -
D: TRBD1
V: TRBV7-9
J: TRBJ2-1
CDR3: CASSRQGRNEQFF
DNA: TGTGCCAGCAGCCGACAGGGAAGGAATGAGCAGTTCTTC

size: few
D: -
V: TRBV5-8
J: TRBJ1-1
CDR3: CASSLVLHSRVDEAFF
DNA: TGTGCCAGCAGCTTGGTATTGCATTCCAGAGTGGATGAAGCTTTCTTT

size: -
D: -
V: TRBV18
J: TRBJ1-1
CDR3: CASSPFEGNTEAFF
DNA: TGTGCCAGCTCACCATTCGAGGGGAACACTGAAGCTTTCTTT

size: -
D: -
V: TRBV2
J: TRBJ2-7
CDR3: CASSGQYEQYF
DNA: TGTGCCAGCAGTGGACAGTACGAGCAGTACTTC

size: few
D: -
V: TRBV9
J: TRBJ1-6
CDR3: CASSVEGGNSPLHF
DNA: TGTGCCAGCAGCGTAGAAGGGGGGAATTCACCCCTCCACTTT

size: -
D: -
V: TRBV7-9
J: TRBJ2-7
CDR3: CASSPLRGAYEQYF
DNA: TGTGCCAGCAGCCCCCTCCGAGGGGCATACGAGCAGTACTTC

size: -
D: TRBD1
V: TRBV27
J: TRBJ1-1
CDR3: CASRRGPGQNMNTEAFF
DNA: TGTGCCAGCAGGCGTGGACCGGGACAGAATATGAACACTGAAGCTTTCTTT

size: -
D: TRBD2
V: TRBV9
J: TRBJ2-1
CDR3: CASHESSGPEPQFF
DNA: TGTGCCAGTCATGAGTCTAGCGGACCCGAACCGCAGTTCTTC

size: -
D: TRBD1
V: TRBV2
J: TRBJ1-1
CDR3: CASVLGTGNTEAFF
DNA: TGTGCCAGCGTTCTCGGGACAGGGAACACTGAAGCTTTCTTT

size: -
D: TRBD1
V: TRBV29-1
J: TRBJ2-7
CDR3: CSVERDRGYEQYF
DNA: TGCAGTGTTGAGAGGGACAGGGGCTACGAGCAGTACTTC

size: -
D: TRBD1
V: TRBV4-1
J: TRBJ2-3
CDR3: CASSQDNRGLDTQYF
DNA: TGCGCCAGCAGCCAAGATAACAGGGGGCTCGATACGCAGTATTTT

size: -
D: -
V: TRBV11-3
J: TRBJ2-3
CDR3: CASSLRGSTDTQYF
DNA: TGTGCCAGCAGCTTAAGGGGAAGCACAGATACGCAGTATTTT

size: -
D: TRBD1
V: TRBV18
J: TRBJ1-1
CDR3: CASSLGTGGVNTEAFF
DNA: TGTGCCAGCTCGCTCGGGACAGGGGGCGTGAACACTGAAGCTTTCTTT

size: -
D: -
V: TRBV11-2
J: TRBJ2-7
CDR3: CASSLIGGKFTDEQYF
DNA: TGTGCCAGCAGCTTAATCGGGGGAAAGTTTACCGACGAGCAGTACTTC

size: -
D: -
V: TRBV6-6
J: TRBJ2-1
CDR3: CATQSSSSYNEQFF
DNA: TGTGCCACCCAATCCAGCAGCTCCTACAATGAGCAGTTCTTC

size: -
D: -
V: TRBV4-3
J: TRBJ1-6
CDR3: CASSQDLAGEEDSPLHF
DNA: TGCGCCAGCAGCCAAGATTTAGCCGGTGAGGAGGATTCACCCCTCCACTTT

size: once
D: -
V: TRBV5-1
J: TRBJ2-2
CDR3: CASSSQGSNTGELFF
DNA: TGCGCCAGCAGCTCTCAGGGCTCGAACACCGGGGAGCTGTTTTTT

size: -
D: -
V: TRBV9
J: TRBJ2-3
CDR3: CASSVEGVISTDTQYF
DNA: TGTGCCAGCAGCGTAGAGGGGGTCATCAGCACAGATACGCAGTATTTT

size: -
D: -
V: TRBV20-1
J: TRBJ2-3
CDR3: CSARAPDTQYF
DNA: TGCAGTGCTAGAGCTCCAGATACGCAGTATTTT

size: -
D: -
V: TRBV19
J: TRBJ1-4
CDR3: CASSGTGTRSEKLFF
DNA: TGTGCCAGTAGTGGGACCGGGACCAGGAGTGAAAAACTGTTTTTT

size: -
D: -
V: TRBV9
J: TRBJ1-1
CDR3: CASSALGTEAFF
DNA: TGTGCCAGCAGCGCCCTGGGCACTGAAGCTTTCTTT

size: -
D: -
V: TRBV5-4
J: TRBJ1-2
CDR3: CASSLDGVSGYTF
DNA: TGTGCCAGCAGCTTGGACGGGGTCTCGGGCTACACCTTC

size: -
D: -
V: TRBV5-5
J: TRBJ2-7
CDR3: CASKGNEGAEQYF
DNA: TGTGCCAGCAAGGGCAATGAGGGAGCAGAGCAGTACTTC